The 16 T cell receptor beta chains below all came from one sample that was sequenced in a study of T cell responses to AZD1222 COVID-19 vaccine. Measured with immunoSEQ multiplex PCR; TCRdb has only the in-frame clones, and not every one. This sample has over 100,000 clones, with 70% to 90% found just once. Sequencing was performed on peripheral blood, taken on day 0 of AZD1222 vaccination. The receptors derive from an adult in good health.

CDR3 sequence: CASSPTSGTLGGETQYF. CDR3 nucleotide sequence: TGTGCCAGCAGTCCTACTAGCGGGACACTGGGAGGGGAGACCCAGTACTTC. The gene calls are TRBV6-6 and TRBJ2-5; 10 nucleotides agree with TRBD2. V trimming: 5 bases; J trimming: 5 bases; junction bases outside the gene matches: 14. This CDR3 is 17 amino acids long. The germline gives CDR1 MNHNY, CDR2 SVGAGI (reference sequence).

This clone occurred once. The J gene is TRBJ1-5, the V gene TRBV6-5, with TRBD1 identical over 7 bases. Germline V CDR1 and CDR2: MNHEY, SVGAGI. V trimming: 7 bases; J trimming: 7 bases; junction bases outside the gene matches: 7. The CDR3 has 13 amino acids. The CDR3: CASMTGSYQPQHF. CDR3 bases: TGTGCCAGCATGACAGGGAGCTACCAGCCCCAGCATTTT.

The CDR3 DNA follows: TGTGCCAGCAGCTTGGATCCGGGACTAGCGAATGAGCAGTTCTTC. It translates to CASSLDPGLANEQFF. The chain recombines TRBV7-2 with TRBJ2-1; 10 bases are shared with TRBD2. This CDR3 region has 15 residues. Trimming took 3 bases from V and 7 from J; bases not matched to a gene: 6. Germline CDR1 is SGHTA and CDR2 is FQGNSA.

V is TRBV12-3 or TRBV12-4 and J is TRBJ2-7, with 8 nucleotides matching TRBD1. With V trimmed by 5 bases and J by 4 bases, 4 bases remained unmatched. The CDR3 has 13 residues. The CDR3 bases are TGTGCCAGCAGTCAGGGGGCTCCGTACGAGCAGTACTTC. Protein sequence: CASSQGAPYEQYF.

CDR3 bases: TGTGCCAGCAGCAAATTCCTAGCGGGAGGGAGGAATGAGCAGTTCTTC. Residues: CASSKFLAGGRNEQFF. The gene calls are TRBV21-1 and TRBJ2-1; the table's D call, TRBD2, was not checked against the DNA. TRBV21-1 corresponds to a pseudogene. The CDR3 totals 16 residues.

The V call is TRBV6-5, the J call TRBJ1-1; the match to TRBD1 covers 12 bases. This CDR3 is built from 15 residues. Losses at the gene ends were 7 bases for V and 6 bases for J; bases not matched to a gene: 9. Germline V CDR1 and CDR2: MNHEY, SVGAGI. The CDR3 DNA reads as TGTGCCAGCAAAAGAGGGACAGGGGGCGTATCTGAAGCTTTCTTT. Residues: CASKRGTGGVSEAFF.

The rearrangement links TRBV7-9 to TRBJ2-3; the D gene is possibly TRBD2 (6 bases). The CDR3 consists of 15 residues. Germline assignment: CDR1 SEHNR and CDR2 FQNEAQ (reference sequence). The V end was cut by 3 bases, the J end by 4 bases, with 14 bases between. CDR3 DNA: TGTGCCAGCAGCTTCAGACGGGAGAGGGCAGATACGCAGTATTTT. Amino acids: CASSFRRERADTQYF.

The rearrangement links TRBV19 to TRBJ2-1, with 12 bases that match TRBD2. V gave up 3 bases and J gave up 3 bases; unmatched junction bases: 6. Germline CDR1 LNHDA, CDR2 SQIVND (reference sequence). This CDR3 is 17 amino acids long. Here the CDR3 reads CASSIRLAGALYNEQFF. CDR3 sequence (DNA): TGTGCCAGTAGTATCCGACTAGCGGGAGCGCTCTACAATGAGCAGTTCTTC.

J is TRBJ1-2 and V is TRBV19; 7 nucleotides align to TRBD1. The CDR3 sequence is 15 residues long. J lost 6 bases, V lost 3 bases, and 10 bases had no gene match. Germline V gives CDR1 LNHDA, CDR2 SQIVND (reference sequence). CDR3 in DNA: TGTGCCAGTAGTATGAGAAACAGCAGGGGGGATGGCTACACCTTC. Protein product: CASSMRNSRGDGYTF.

The rearrangement joins TRBV5-1 to TRBJ2-5; possible D gene TRBD1, 6 bases. This CDR3 contains 14 residues. Germline CDR1 reads SGHRS; CDR2 reads YFSETQ. Trimming removed 3 bases at V and 0 bases at J, with 9 bases between. In DNA form, the CDR3 reads TGCGCCAGCAGCTCCACAGGGTACCAAGAGACCCAGTACTTC. Protein: CASSSTGYQETQYF. Filled out from reference TRBV5-1 and TRBJ2-5, the complete variable domain reads KAGVTQTPRYLIKTRGQQVTLSCSPISGHRSVSWYQQTPGQGLQFLFEYFSETQRNKGNFPGRFSGRQFSNSRSEMNVSTLELGDSALYLCASSSTGYQETQYFGPGTRLLVL.

The sample holds many counts of this clone. The rearrangement joins TRBV15 to TRBJ1-4; D gene unclear. This CDR3 comprises 13 residues. The germline V gene has CDR1 LNHNV and CDR2 YYDKDF (reference sequence). Trimming removed 0 bases from V and 8 bases from J, with 7 bases in between. CDR3: CATSRDRGEKLFF. The CDR3 DNA is TGTGCCACCAGCAGAGATCGCGGGGAAAAACTGTTTTTT.

J is TRBJ1-6 and V is TRBV19; TRBD1 is a possible D gene (5 bases). Trimming pared 4 bases from V and 7 bases from J, leaving 11 bases between. This CDR3 comprises 14 residues. Germline assignment: CDR1 LNHDA and CDR2 SQIVND (reference sequence). The CDR3 coding sequence is TGTGCCAGTAGTACGACAGCCCTCAATTCACCCCTCCACTTT. Its protein is CASSTTALNSPLHF.

The rearrangement uses TRBV5-1 and TRBJ2-3, with D possibly being TRBD1 or TRBD2 (5 bases each). The CDR3 sequence is 13 residues long. The germline V and J ends were trimmed by 0 bases and 10 bases, with 12 bases remaining between them. Germline V gives CDR1 SGHRS, CDR2 YFSETQ. The CDR3 DNA reads as TGCGCCAGCAGCTTGGGGGACCAGCCCTCGCAGTATTTT. Protein sequence: CASSLGDQPSQYF.

This chain connects TRBV5-6 to TRBJ1-2, with D tentatively TRBD1 (6 bases). The germline CDR1 and CDR2 sequences are SGHDT and YYEEEE. V lost 3 bases to trimming and J lost 5 bases, with 20 bases between them. This CDR3 has 16 amino acids. CDR3 sequence: CASSWGVTGKTYGYTF. The CDR3, as DNA: TGTGCCAGCAGCTGGGGGGTGACAGGCAAAACTTATGGCTACACCTTC.

The chain has TRBV2 and TRBJ1-1; possibly TRBD1 for D (6 bases). Germline-derived CDR1 and CDR2 are SNHLY and FYNNEI. The CDR3 runs 15 residues. The ends were cut back, 7 bases at V and 4 bases at J, with 19 bases in the middle. This CDR3 reads CASTRGGPLSTEAFF. In DNA, the CDR3 is TGTGCCAGCACCCGCGGGGGGCCCCTGAGCACTGAAGCTTTCTTT.

This chain links TRBV30 with TRBJ2-3; TRBD2 agrees at 10 bases. V was clipped by 1 base and J by 5 bases; unmatched bases: 6. Per the germline V gene, CDR1 is GTSNPN and CDR2 is SVGIG (reference sequence). The CDR3 runs to 15 residues. For the CDR3, the DNA is TGTGCCTGGAGTGGACTAGCGGGCCGCAGAGATACGCAGTATTTT. Translated: CAWSGLAGRRDTQYF.